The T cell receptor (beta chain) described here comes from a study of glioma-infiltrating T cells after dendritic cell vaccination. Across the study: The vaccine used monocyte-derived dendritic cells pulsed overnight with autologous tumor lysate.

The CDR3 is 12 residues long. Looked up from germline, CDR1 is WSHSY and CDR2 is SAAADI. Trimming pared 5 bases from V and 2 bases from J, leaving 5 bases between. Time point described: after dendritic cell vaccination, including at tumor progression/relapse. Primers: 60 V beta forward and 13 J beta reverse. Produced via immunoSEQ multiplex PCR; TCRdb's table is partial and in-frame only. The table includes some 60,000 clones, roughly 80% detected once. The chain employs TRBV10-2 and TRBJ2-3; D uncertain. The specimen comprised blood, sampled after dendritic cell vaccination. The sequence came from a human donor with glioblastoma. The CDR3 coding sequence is TGCGCCAGCAGTAGAGACACAGATACGCAGTATTTT. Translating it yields CASSRDTDTQYF.